This T cell receptor (beta chain) was profiled in a study of cytomegalovirus exposure and HLA in healthy donors. Overall study results and limits: Overall, around 160 TCR beta chains were annotated as cytomegalovirus-associated. Common viral pathogens seemed to be connected with several of the most significant clusters, according to a later analysis. Later analysis showed most CMV-associated TCR beta chains appearing HLA-restricted.

Donors in the study were healthy people who gave bone marrow. Primers for the PCR totalled 60 Vbeta and 13 Jbeta. This table comes from immunoSEQ multiplex PCR, and its TCRdb copy is limited to in-frame clones, with some not included. The sample holds 200,000 to 250,000 clones, 70% to 90% seen once. Concerning this clone itself: Antigen specificity is unknown.

V lost 1 base and J 2 bases, leaving 6 bases between the germline ends. Germline V lookup: CDR1 SEHNR, CDR2 FQNEAQ (reference sequence). The CDR3 runs to 14 residues. The receptor's source is a human donor in good health. The V gene is TRBV7-9, the J gene TRBJ1-3, with D uncertain. The sample was PBMCs. DNA of the CDR3: TGTGCCAGCAGCTTAGTTCCTGCTGGAAACACCATATATTTT. It is translated as CASSLVPAGNTIYF.